Sequencing of this TCR beta chain was carried out in a study of memory CD4+ T cells and cytomegalovirus serostatus. General study findings and limits: The CMV-associated TCR signature appears largely within the CD4+ memory repertoire.

Repertoires were generated with immunoSEQ multiplex PCR, while TCRdb's copy carries only in-frame clones and drops some. The sample has roughly 28,000 clones, 76% seen once. V gave up 6 bases and J gave up 2 bases; unmatched junction bases: 6. The CDR3 is made up of 15 amino acids. From germline, CDR1 is MNHNS and CDR2 SASEGT. The sort gate was single viable CD3+CD4+CD8-CD45RO+ cells for memory CD4+ T cells. CD4+ T cells were isolated by positive magnetic selection. About this clone: Its cognate antigen is unknown.

The TCR sequence derives from an adult in good health and CMV-seronegative. The genes are TRBV6-1 and TRBJ1-2; 10 nucleotides align to TRBD1. The sequenced sample was memory CD4+ T cells from blood. The CDR3 DNA is TGTGCCAGCAGACTTAGACAGGGGGCGAACTATGGCTACACCTTC. It specifies CASRLRQGANYGYTF.